Listed below are T cell receptor beta chains from one sample, sequenced in a study of technical replicates of blood from a few donors. Data came from immunoSEQ multiplex PCR; TCRdb stores just in-frame clones and leaves some out. The data hold 75,000 to 100,000 clones, with about 94% observed a single time. The sequencing input was T cells isolated from PBMCs. These receptors all come from a human donor in good health. The CDR3 runs from the conserved cysteine through the conserved F or W. The D gene is left open where the match is weak. Clone size is shown for a subset of rows, as once, few, many or a class of expanded clone.

D	J	size	V	CDR3	DNA
TRBD1	TRBJ2-4	-	TRBV7-9	CASSLSRDRVAKNIQYF	TGTGCCAGCAGCTTGAGCCGGGACAGGGTAGCCAAAAACATTCAGTACTTC
-	TRBJ1-3	-	TRBV4-1	CASSQDPQGDSGNTIYF	TGCGCCAGCAGCCAAGATCCACAAGGGGACTCTGGAAACACCATATATTTT
TRBD2	TRBJ2-1	once	TRBV29-1	CSLRGGGSYNEQFF	TGCAGTCTGAGGGGCGGGGGCTCCTACAATGAGCAGTTCTTC
-	TRBJ1-5	-	TRBV27	CASSSGRANQPQHF	TGTGCCAGCAGTTCCGGGAGGGCGAATCAGCCCCAGCATTTT
-	TRBJ1-1	-	TRBV6-1	CASSPNVGGDTEAFF	TGTGCCAGCAGTCCCAATGTCGGGGGTGACACTGAAGCTTTCTTT
-	TRBJ2-1	-	TRBV27	CASSTTGTAENEQFF	TGTGCCAGCAGTACAACCGGGACTGCCGAGAATGAGCAGTTCTTC
TRBD1	TRBJ1-1	-	TRBV5-8	CASSLAPGGLAFF	TGTGCCAGCAGCTTGGCCCCAGGGGGGTTGGCTTTCTTT
-	TRBJ2-2	once	TRBV6-1	CASSVTNTGELFF	TGTGCCAGCAGTGTCACTAACACCGGGGAGCTGTTTTTT
TRBD2	TRBJ2-5	-	TRBV2	CASRGLAGGPETQYF	TGTGCCAGCAGAGGACTAGCGGGAGGGCCAGAGACCCAGTACTTC
-	TRBJ2-3	-	TRBV7-2	CASSPPPGSDTQYF	TGTGCCAGCAGCCCTCCCCCAGGGTCCGATACGCAGTATTTT
-	TRBJ1-1	-	TRBV9	CASAGQLNTEAFF	TGTGCCAGCGCGGGGCAGTTGAACACTGAAGCTTTCTTT
-	TRBJ2-2	-	TRBV7-7	CASSIKLGANTGELFF	TGTGCTAGCAGCATAAAACTAGGCGCGAACACCGGGGAGCTGTTTTTT
-	TRBJ2-1	-	TRBV19	CASGTLYNEQFF	TGTGCCAGCGGGACACTATACAATGAGCAGTTCTTC
-	TRBJ1-1	-	TRBV9	CASSVVIEGEAFF	TGTGCCAGCAGCGTAGTAATTGAGGGTGAAGCTTTCTTT
-	TRBJ2-1	-	TRBV4-2	CASSINRDNYNEQFF	TGTGCCAGCAGTATCAACCGGGACAACTACAATGAGCAGTTCTTC
TRBD2	TRBJ2-1	few	TRBV6-1	CASRLAGNNEQFF	TGTGCCAGCAGGTTAGCGGGGAACAATGAGCAGTTCTTC
TRBD2	TRBJ2-1	-	TRBV4-3	CASSQAGTSGRAAYNEQFF	TGCGCCAGCAGCCAAGCCGGGACTAGCGGGAGGGCCGCCTACAATGAGCAGTTCTTC
TRBD1	TRBJ1-3	-	TRBV27	CASSLRTGENTIYF	TGTGCCAGCAGCCTGAGGACAGGGGAGAACACCATATATTTT
-	TRBJ2-7	-	TRBV6-5	CASSYRFSSYEQYF	TGTGCCAGCAGTTACCGTTTTAGCTCCTACGAGCAGTACTTC
-	TRBJ1-1	-	TRBV7-2	CASSLAGGGSTEAFF	TGTGCCAGCAGCTTAGCGGGGGGGGGAAGCACTGAAGCTTTCTTT
-	TRBJ2-7	-	TRBV29-1	CSVEGESSYEQYF	TGCAGCGTTGAAGGAGAAAGCTCCTACGAGCAGTACTTC
-	TRBJ2-4	-	TRBV27	CASILLAKNIQYF	TGTGCCAGCATTCTTCTAGCCAAAAACATTCAGTACTTC
-	TRBJ1-5	-	TRBV19	CASSQDSNQPQHF	TGTGCCAGTAGTCAGGATAGCAATCAGCCCCAGCATTTT
-	TRBJ1-2	-	TRBV13	CASSRQLPGHTRGGYTF	TGTGCCAGCAGCCGCCAACTTCCGGGACATACTCGAGGGGGCTACACCTTC
-	TRBJ2-1	-	TRBV7-2	CASSLAGVPYNEQFF	TGTGCCAGCAGCTTAGCTGGAGTACCCTACAATGAGCAGTTCTTC
-	TRBJ1-1	-	TRBV14	CASSQDEGWQVEAFF	TGTGCCAGCAGCCAAGATGAGGGATGGCAGGTTGAAGCTTTCTTT
-	TRBJ2-1	-	TRBV27	CASSLAKYNEQFF	TGTGCCAGCAGTCTCGCGAAATACAATGAGCAGTTCTTC
-	TRBJ2-1	-	TRBV18	CASSPSGSGYNEQFF	TGTGCCAGCTCTCCTTCGGGATCCGGCTACAATGAGCAGTTCTTC
-	TRBJ2-2	-	TRBV7-6	CASSPDSGELFF	TGTGCCAGCAGCCCGGACAGTGGGGAGCTGTTTTTT
TRBD2	TRBJ2-3	-	TRBV4-1	CASSQEGGSGRTDTQYF	TGCGCCAGCAGCCAAGAAGGGGGTAGCGGGAGGACAGATACGCAGTATTTT
TRBD2	TRBJ2-7	-	TRBV2	CASSEVAGPYEQYF	TGTGCCAGCAGTGAAGTAGCGGGCCCCTACGAGCAGTACTTC
-	TRBJ2-4	-	TRBV10-2	CASSESWRGRAKNIQYF	TGCGCCAGCAGTGAGTCGTGGAGGGGGCGAGCCAAAAACATTCAGTACTTC
-	TRBJ2-7	-	TRBV27	CASSSTPLREQYF	TGTGCCAGCAGTTCGACACCCCTACGGGAGCAGTACTTC
-	TRBJ1-4	-	TRBV7-2	CASSLVGGGWNEKLFF	TGTGCCAGCAGCTTAGTGGGGGGAGGGTGGAATGAAAAACTGTTTTTT
-	TRBJ1-1	-	TRBV19	CASSIRGMNTEAFF	TGTGCCAGTAGTATAAGAGGTATGAACACTGAAGCTTTCTTT
TRBD1	TRBJ1-5	-	TRBV19	CASSTGTAPYSNQPQHF	TGTGCCAGTAGCACAGGGACAGCTCCTTATAGCAATCAGCCCCAGCATTTT
TRBD1	TRBJ2-3	-	TRBV11-3	CASRGQGRTDTQYF	TGTGCCAGCAGAGGACAGGGGAGAACAGATACGCAGTATTTT
-	TRBJ2-7	-	TRBV19	CASSMRALKGFEQYF	TGTGCCAGTAGTATGCGGGCCCTAAAGGGCTTCGAGCAGTACTTC
-	TRBJ2-7	-	TRBV7-9	CASSLRQTYEQYF	TGTGCCAGCAGCTTACGACAGACCTACGAGCAGTACTTC
-	TRBJ1-4	-	TRBV29-1	CSVAGGGDEKLFF	TGCAGCGTTGCGGGGGGAGGGGATGAAAAACTGTTTTTT
-	TRBJ2-4	-	TRBV7-3	CASSVPQGISDKNIQYF	TGTGCCAGCTCCGTACCCCAGGGGATTTCTGACAAAAACATTCAGTACTTC
TRBD1	TRBJ1-2	-	TRBV29-1	CSAEDREVNGYTF	TGCAGCGCAGAAGACAGGGAAGTGAATGGCTACACCTTC
TRBD2	TRBJ2-1	-	TRBV19	CASTPSGFGYNEQFF	TGTGCCAGTACTCCTAGCGGGTTCGGCTACAATGAGCAGTTCTTC
-	TRBJ2-1	once	TRBV12-5	CASGLVTGVAYNEQFF	TGTGCTAGTGGTTTGGTAACGGGGGTTGCCTACAATGAGCAGTTCTTC
-	TRBJ1-2	-	TRBV30	CGWGLQGNYGYTF	TGTGGATGGGGCCTCCAGGGGAACTATGGCTACACCTTC
TRBD2	TRBJ2-3	once	TRBV10-1	CASSESSGRRDTQYF	TGCGCCAGCAGTGAGTCCAGCGGGAGGAGGGATACGCAGTATTTT
TRBD2	TRBJ2-7	-	TRBV9	CASSVGGLANEQYF	TGTGCCAGCAGCGTAGGAGGACTAGCAAACGAGCAGTACTTC
-	TRBJ2-1	-	TRBV10-3	CAIGRGVYNEQFF	TGTGCCATCGGGAGGGGGGTTTACAATGAGCAGTTCTTC
-	TRBJ2-1	-	TRBV1	CTSSHQRNYNEQFF	TGCACCAGCAGCCACCAGCGGAACTACAATGAGCAGTTCTTC
-	TRBJ2-3	-	TRBV19	CASSSRVGTDTQYF	TGTGCCAGTAGTTCCAGGGTTGGCACAGATACGCAGTATTTT
TRBD1	TRBJ1-2	-	TRBV9	CASSVARTGDDYGYTF	TGTGCCAGCAGCGTAGCCCGGACAGGGGATGATTATGGCTACACCTTC
TRBD1	TRBJ1-1	-	TRBV9	CASSVVAGGTEAFF	TGTGCCAGCAGCGTAGTGGCAGGGGGCACTGAAGCTTTCTTT
-	TRBJ2-7	-	TRBV27	CASSPGDQYEQYF	TGTGCCAGCAGTCCCGGAGACCAGTACGAGCAGTACTTC
-	TRBJ2-7	-	TRBV7-3	CASSSRGGSYEQYF	TGTGCCAGCAGCTCTAGGGGAGGCTCCTACGAGCAGTACTTC